The source of this T cell receptor beta chain is a study of shared clonotypes between healthy human individuals. From germline, CDR1 is MNHNY and CDR2 SVGAGI (reference sequence). V was pared by 10 bases and J by 0 bases, with 11 bases of the junction left unmatched. CDR3 length: 15 residues. Profiled with immunoSEQ multiplex PCR; TCRdb holds only in-frame clones, not every one. In the table there are 2,500,000 or so clones, approximately 94% of which are singletons. The source material was naive CD4+ T cells sorted from blood. Regarding subset: CD45RA+ positively selected. The sequence was collected from a man younger than 30 in good health. The chain joins TRBV6-6 to TRBJ1-1, with 7 bases aligning to TRBD1. The CDR3 is CAIRPAGTVNTEAFF. In nucleotides, the CDR3 is TGTGCCATTCGCCCCGCCGGGACAGTGAACACTGAAGCTTTCTTT.